The 32 T cell receptor beta chains reported below all come from one sample, sequenced in a study of blood T cell repertoires in COVID-19. Sequencing was performed with immunoSEQ multiplex PCR; in TCRdb, only in-frame clones are kept and a portion is missing. This sample yields some 140,000 clones, of which approximately 80% are seen a single time; roughly a fifth belongs to the top ten. The source material was peripheral blood. The receptors were gathered from a man older than 75 with acute or convalescent COVID-19.

The chain uses TRBV19 and TRBJ1-2, with 8 bases identical to TRBD1. The V and J ends lost 4 bases and 4 bases, in that order; junction bases with no gene match: 5. The CDR3 totals 14 residues. CDR1 is LNHDA and CDR2 is SQIVND in the germline V gene (reference sequence). This chain's CDR3 is CASSRGQGGYGYTF. DNA of the CDR3: TGTGCCAGTAGTAGAGGACAGGGCGGCTATGGCTACACCTTC.

The chain has TRBV4-1 and TRBJ1-6, with 7 bases matching TRBD1. The CDR3 extends over 15 amino acids. V trimming: 3 bases; J trimming: 11 bases; junction bases outside the gene matches: 10. CDR1 and CDR2 from the germline V gene are MGHRA and YSYEKL. CDR3 coding DNA: TGCGCCAGCAGCCAGCCGACAGGGCCTCTGACACCCCTCCACTTT. Its translation is CASSQPTGPLTPLHF.

J is TRBJ1-1 and V is TRBV9; 10 bases align to TRBD1. This CDR3 comprises 15 residues. After removal of 4 bases from V and 5 bases from J, the junction contained 8 bases not matched to a gene. Germline loops: CDR1 SGDLS, CDR2 YYNGEE. Here the CDR3 DNA reads TGTGCCAGCAGCCCTTCCGGGACAGGGGTAACTGAAGCTTTCTTT. Translated: CASSPSGTGVTEAFF.

The chain is built from TRBV27 and TRBJ2-7; 11 nucleotides agree with TRBD1. Germline V gene sequence: CDR1 MNHEY, CDR2 SMNVEV (reference sequence). With 6 bases clipped from V and 5 bases from J, the junction kept 9 bases outside the gene matches. This CDR3 has 15 amino acids. The CDR3 DNA sequence: TGTGCCAGCAGACTACCGGGACAGGGGGTACACGAGCAGTACTTC. This codes for CASRLPGQGVHEQYF.

The genes are TRBV2 and TRBJ2-2; 13 bases are shared with TRBD2. V shed 8 bases, J shed 7 bases, and the junction held 4 bases outside the gene matches. This CDR3 is 14 amino acids long. CDR1 and CDR2 (germline): SNHLY, FYNNEI. The CDR3 bases are TGTGCCAGCGCCGGGACTAGCGGGGTCGGGGAGCTGTTTTTT. Protein: CASAGTSGVGELFF.

The chain employs TRBV7-9 and TRBJ1-4; D not certain. Germline V gene sequence: CDR1 SEHNR, CDR2 FQNEAQ (reference sequence). V lost 7 bases and J 7 bases, leaving 19 bases between the germline ends. This CDR3 region has 15 residues. CDR3 nucleotide sequence: TGTGCCAGCACCCTCCAGAAGGCAGGAACTGAAAAACTGTTTTTT. Translating it yields CASTLQKAGTEKLFF.

The chain uses TRBV7-2 and TRBJ2-1; 7 bases align to TRBD2. CDR3 length: 11 amino acids. V dropped 4 bases and J dropped 10; count of bases not matched to a gene: 1. Germline V gene sequence: CDR1 SGHTA, CDR2 FQGNSA. The CDR3 region is CASSSGLEQFF. CDR3 sequence (DNA): TGTGCCAGCAGCTCGGGACTAGAGCAGTTCTTC.

In DNA form, the CDR3 reads TGTGCCAGTACCCTGGACAGGGAACAGCCCCAGCATTTT. Translation gives CASTLDREQPQHF. V gene TRBV19 combines with J gene TRBJ1-5; 8 positions agree with TRBD1. J lost 7 bases, V lost 7 bases, and 6 bases had no gene match. Germline CDR1 is LNHDA and CDR2 is SQIVND (reference sequence). This CDR3 has 13 amino acids.

This chain uses TRBV19 with TRBJ2-2, with 7 bases lining up with TRBD1. The CDR3 consists of 15 residues. V was clipped by 7 bases and J by 6 bases; unmatched bases: 11. Germline V gene lookup returns CDR1 LNHDA and CDR2 SQIVND (reference sequence). The CDR3 here is CASIGGQTKSGELFF. The DNA of the CDR3 is TGTGCCAGTATTGGGGGACAGACCAAGTCCGGGGAGCTGTTTTTT.

The chain joins TRBV7-9 to TRBJ2-2; D is possibly TRBD1 (5 bases). V lost 5 bases and J 0 bases, leaving 13 bases between the germline ends. The CDR3 length is 16 residues. CDR1 is SEHNR and CDR2 is FQNEAQ in the germline V gene (reference sequence). The CDR3 DNA is TGTGCCAGCAGCGTCATGACAGCTACGAACACCGGGGAGCTGTTTTTT. Translation: CASSVMTATNTGELFF.

The chain combines TRBV5-1 with TRBJ2-1; 10 nucleotides align to TRBD2. CDR3 length: 16 residues. V lost 5 bases, J lost 4 bases, and 9 bases stayed unmatched. Germline-derived CDR1 and CDR2 are SGHRS and YFSETQ. This CDR3 reads CASSSGLADFYNEQFF. DNA for the CDR3: TGCGCCAGCAGTTCCGGACTAGCGGACTTTTACAATGAGCAGTTCTTC.

This clone was counted only a few times. The chain carries TRBV6-5 and TRBJ1-4, with 10 bases lining up with TRBD1. V lost 5 bases to trimming and J lost 8 bases; unmatched junction nucleotides: 8. The germline gives CDR1 MNHEY, CDR2 SVGAGI. CDR3 size: 15 residues. CDR3 residues: CASSPGTGVQEKLFF. The DNA for the CDR3 is TGTGCCAGCAGTCCGGGGACAGGGGTTCAGGAAAAACTGTTTTTT.

The chain carries TRBV18 and TRBJ2-1; TRBD1 agrees at 7 bases. This CDR3 region has 15 residues. Germline loops: CDR1 KGHSH, CDR2 LQKENI. J was trimmed by 0 bases and V by 3 bases; bases with no gene match: 2. The CDR3 DNA reads as TGTGCCAGCTCACCGACAGGGTACTCCTACAATGAGCAGTTCTTC. The encoded protein is CASSPTGYSYNEQFF.

The rearrangement uses TRBV3-1 (or the pseudogene TRBV3-2) and TRBJ2-1; tentative D call: TRBD1 (6 bases). Per germline, CDR1 LGHDT and CDR2 YNNKEL (reference sequence). V lost 5 bases to trimming and J lost 9 bases, with 11 bases between them. CDR3 size: 12 residues. The CDR3 region has the DNA TGTGCCAGCAGCGCACAGGGACGTGAGCAGTTCTTC. As protein: CASSAQGREQFF.

The chain links TRBV6-5 to TRBJ2-2; weak D call: TRBD2 (6 bases). Trimming shortened V by 7 bases and J by 5 bases, and 11 bases separated the two germline ends. The CDR3 totals 13 residues. Germline V gives CDR1 MNHEY, CDR2 SVGAGI. CDR3 protein: CASKGRRTGELFF. The CDR3 nucleotides read TGTGCCAGCAAGGGGAGGAGGACCGGGGAGCTGTTTTTT.

The genes are TRBV13 and TRBJ2-5; 9 nucleotides line up with TRBD2. Germline assignment: CDR1 PRHDT and CDR2 FYEKMQ (reference sequence). The ends lost 0 bases at V and 5 bases at J; junction bases unmatched: 10. The CDR3 covers 17 residues. This chain's CDR3 is CASSLGGGAGGQETQYF. The DNA for the CDR3 is TGTGCCAGCAGCTTAGGAGGTGGAGCGGGGGGCCAGGAGACCCAGTACTTC.

This clone was detected only a few times. Other DNA sequences from this sample encode an identical CDR3 as well. The CDR3 reads CASSLDRASTEAFF. CDR3 DNA sequence: TGCGCCAGCAGCCTAGACAGGGCGAGCACTGAAGCTTTCTTT. The chain couples TRBV4-3 to TRBJ1-1; TRBD1 matches 7 bases. The germline gives CDR1 LGHNA, CDR2 YSLEER. CDR3 size: 14 residues. Trimming took 4 bases from V and 4 from J; bases not matched to a gene: 6.

The V and J genes are TRBV7-9 and TRBJ1-3; TRBD1 aligns across 7 bases. The J segment lost 0 bases and the V segment lost 7 bases, leaving 12 bases of the junction unmatched. CDR1 is SEHNR, CDR2 FQNEAQ, per germline (reference sequence). The CDR3 covers 17 residues. The DNA of the CDR3 is TGTGCCAGCACGCCCGACTGGGGACAGTTCTCTGGAAACACCATATATTTT. Protein sequence: CASTPDWGQFSGNTIYF.

The chain carries TRBV5-1 and TRBJ2-5; D might be TRBD2 (7 bases). This CDR3 spans 18 amino acids. Germline CDR1 reads SGHRS; CDR2 reads YFSETQ. The V end lost 2 bases, the J end lost 1 base, and 21 bases lay between the germline ends. The CDR3 sequence is CASSFLATGGQGQETQYF. The CDR3 DNA sequence: TGCGCCAGCAGCTTCCTGGCGACCGGGGGGCAGGGCCAAGAGACCCAGTACTTC.

V is TRBV19 and J is TRBJ1-6; D remains ambiguous. The CDR3 runs 13 residues. V was shortened by 9 bases and J by 6 bases, with 12 bases between the two germline ends. Germline CDR1 and CDR2: LNHDA and SQIVND (reference sequence). In nucleotides, the CDR3 is TGTGCCAGCCACAGACGTCCTAATTCACCCCTCCACTTT. It encodes CASHRRPNSPLHF.

In this sample, this clone turned up once. The rearrangement uses TRBV19 and TRBJ2-1; 11 bases match TRBD1. V trimming: 3 bases; J trimming: 4 bases; junction bases outside the gene matches: 5. The CDR3 loop spans 16 amino acids. The germline gives CDR1 LNHDA, CDR2 SQIVND (reference sequence). The CDR3 coding sequence is TGTGCCAGTAGTATCGGACAGGGGGCCTCATACAATGAGCAGTTCTTC. Translation: CASSIGQGASYNEQFF.

This clone showed up just a few times. The rearrangement uses TRBV18 and TRBJ2-5, with D perhaps matching TRBD1 (6 bases). Trimming took 1 base from V and 4 from J, leaving 7 bases between them. Germline CDR1 KGHSH, CDR2 LQKENI. The CDR3 has 13 amino acids. CDR3 sequence: CASSPQDRETQYF. CDR3 coding DNA: TGTGCCAGCTCACCACAGGACAGAGAGACCCAGTACTTC. Variable domain in full (rest from reference TRBV18 and TRBJ2-5): NAGVMQNPRHLVRRRGQEARLRCSPMKGHSHVYWYRQLPEEGLKFMVYLQKENIIDESGMPKERFSAEFPKEGPSILRIQQVVRGDSAAYFCASSPQDRETQYFGPGTRLLVL.

The chain has TRBV5-1 and TRBJ2-1; 10 nucleotides align to TRBD2. CDR3 length equals 19 residues. Germline assignment: CDR1 SGHRS and CDR2 YFSETQ. V trimming: 1 base; J trimming: 0 bases; junction bases outside the gene matches: 10. The CDR3: CASSLRAGGINSSYNEQFF. As DNA, the CDR3 is TGCGCCAGCAGCTTGAGAGCGGGGGGGATTAATAGCTCCTACAATGAGCAGTTCTTC.

The chain recombines TRBV6-5 with TRBJ1-5; TRBD1 might be the D (5 bases). This CDR3 has 14 residues. CDR1 and CDR2 (germline): MNHEY, SVGAGI. The V and J ends lost 6 bases and 3 bases respectively, with 12 bases between them. The CDR3 here is CASSSRGNNQPQHF. Here the CDR3 DNA reads TGTGCCAGCAGCTCCCGGGGGAACAATCAGCCCCAGCATTTT.

This clone was detected only a few times. CDR3 nucleotide sequence: TGTGCCAGTAGTATCGCAGGGTCTAACTATGGCTACACCTTC. This encodes CASSIAGSNYGYTF. This chain connects TRBV19 to TRBJ1-2, with D possibly being TRBD1 (5 bases). This CDR3 comprises 14 residues. Trimming took 3 bases from V and 0 from J, leaving 8 bases between them. Germline lookup yields CDR1 LNHDA and CDR2 SQIVND (reference sequence).

The gene calls are TRBV27 and TRBJ1-1, with a weak D call TRBD1 (5 bases). The length of the CDR3 is 16 residues. CDR1 MNHEY and CDR2 SMNVEV come from the germline V gene (reference sequence). Trimming left V 6 bases short and J 6 bases short, with 23 bases between. The CDR3 here is CASRAQIGAGRAEAFF. CDR3 nucleotides: TGTGCCAGCAGGGCTCAGATAGGTGCAGGGAGGGCTGAAGCTTTCTTT.

This sequence joins TRBV3-1 (or the pseudogene TRBV3-2) and TRBJ2-1; a weak D match, TRBD2 (6 bases). The CDR3 consists of 13 residues. V dropped 2 bases and J dropped 7 bases, with 9 bases sitting between them. From germline, CDR1 is LGHDT and CDR2 YNNKEL (reference sequence). The CDR3 is CASSQNRGNEQFF. The CDR3 DNA reads TGTGCCAGCAGCCAAAACCGGGGGAATGAGCAGTTCTTC.

In this sample, this clone turned up once. J is TRBJ2-5 and V is TRBV5-1; 13 nucleotides match TRBD2. CDR1 is SGHRS and CDR2 is YFSETQ in the germline V gene. The CDR3 sequence is 19 residues long. V lost 2 bases to trimming and J lost 0 bases; unmatched junction nucleotides: 10. CDR3 in DNA: TGCGCCAGCAGCTTTGGCCGGACTAGCGGGGGCCGGTACCAAGAGACCCAGTACTTC. It codes for CASSFGRTSGGRYQETQYF.

This sequence joins TRBV4-1 and TRBJ1-5; TRBD1 might be the D (6 bases). Germline CDR1 MGHRA, CDR2 YSYEKL. The V and J ends lost 3 bases and 5 bases respectively, with 11 bases between them. The CDR3 sequence is 14 residues long. CDR3 nucleotide sequence: TGCGCCAGCAGCCACGGACAGACCGATCAGCCCCAGCATTTT. Translating gives CASSHGQTDQPQHF.

This rearrangement joins TRBV28 to TRBJ1-6; unclear D gene. The CDR3 runs to 14 residues. Germline CDR1 and CDR2: MDHEN and SYDVKM. Trimming shortened V by 2 bases and J by 5 bases, and 7 bases separated the two germline ends. The CDR3 here is CASSLTSDNSPLHF. Here the CDR3 DNA reads TGTGCCAGCAGTTTAACAAGCGATAATTCACCCCTCCACTTT.

A single count supports this clone. The V gene is TRBV6-5, the J gene TRBJ1-2, with D perhaps matching TRBD1 (5 bases). This CDR3 comprises 15 residues. Germline CDR1 and CDR2: MNHEY and SVGAGI. The V and J ends lost 0 bases and 7 bases respectively, with 15 bases between them. Written as DNA, the CDR3 is TGTGCCAGCAGTTACTCGGGGGAGGGGCCAGGTGGCTACACCTTC. It specifies CASSYSGEGPGGYTF.

The genes are TRBV27 and TRBJ2-1, with a weak D call TRBD1 (5 bases). CDR3 length: 15 residues. V was pared by 7 bases and J by 2 bases, with 15 bases between. The V gene's germline CDR1 is MNHEY and CDR2 SMNVEV (reference sequence). Here the CDR3 reads CASTVRGPTYNEQFF. CDR3 DNA sequence: TGTGCCAGCACAGTAAGGGGTCCTACCTACAATGAGCAGTTCTTC.